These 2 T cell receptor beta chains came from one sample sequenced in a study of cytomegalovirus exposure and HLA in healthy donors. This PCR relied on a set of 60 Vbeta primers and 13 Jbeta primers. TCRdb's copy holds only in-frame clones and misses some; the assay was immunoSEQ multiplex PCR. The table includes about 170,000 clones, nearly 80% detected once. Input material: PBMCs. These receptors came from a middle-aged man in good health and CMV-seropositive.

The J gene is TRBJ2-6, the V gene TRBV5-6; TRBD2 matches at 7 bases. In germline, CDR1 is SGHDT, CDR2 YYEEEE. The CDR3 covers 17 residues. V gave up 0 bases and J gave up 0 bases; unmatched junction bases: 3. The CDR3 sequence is CASSLAGGGSGANVLTF. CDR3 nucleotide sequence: TGTGCCAGCAGCTTGGCGGGGGGAGGCTCTGGGGCCAACGTCCTGACTTTC.

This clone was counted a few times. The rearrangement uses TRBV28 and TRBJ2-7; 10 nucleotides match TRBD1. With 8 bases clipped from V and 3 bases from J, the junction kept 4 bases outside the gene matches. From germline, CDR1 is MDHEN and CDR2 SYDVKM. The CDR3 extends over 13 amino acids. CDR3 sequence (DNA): TGTGCCAGCGGGACAGGGGTCGTCTACGAGCAGTACTTC. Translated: CASGTGVVYEQYF. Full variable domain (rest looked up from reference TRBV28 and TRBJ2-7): DVKVTQSSRYLVKRTGEKVFLECVQDMDHENMFWYRQDPGLGLRLIYFSYDVKMKEKGDIPEGYSVSREKKERFSLILESASTNQTSMYLCASGTGVVYEQYFGPGTRLTVT.